This T cell receptor (beta chain) was captured by sequencing in a study of T cell repertoires in cytomegalovirus infection (dated by TCRdb to about 2019). For context, the study as a whole: Donor HLA type was relevant to the analysis, because carriage of CMV infection together with the matching HLA type was indicated by public TCR beta signatures.

The germline V gene encodes CDR1 SGHTA and CDR2 FQGNSA. At the junction V is shortened by 5 bases and J by 9 bases; bases outside the gene matches: 10. The CDR3 holds 14 amino acids from the cysteine to the phenylalanine. The entry retains the CDR3 DNA only, 42 bases that are in frame from base 1. A remark on this clonotype: No cognate antigen has been identified for it. Qualities for individual bases were not recorded, and no much larger clone is one base off.

Paper-wide results and their limitations: Cumulative frequency of public TCR beta family members discriminated carriers of CMV infection plus the relevant HLA type in this cohort and an independent roughly 350-donor cohort. The ex vivo response was dominated by HLA-C-restricted CMV-specific TCR beta clonotypes, which also provided the single most frequent clonotype in two of eight donors.

For sequencing, an Illumina HiSeq 1500 was employed. TCRdb itself trimmed the public reads at Q25 with fastp, ran MiXCR and retained productive beta chains. Here each entry gathers all rows of one CDR3 protein and keeps the most common genes and DNA. In all, the sample holds about 400,000 distinct CDR3 sequences, and less than 20% of those were seen once. Together, the top ten hold roughly 9% of the sample. The sequence is built from TRBV7-2 and TRBJ1-5; 7 bases in the middle match TRBD1. Sequenced sample: PBMCs. The source of this sequence is a human donor in good health (CMV status not recorded). Some clones in this sample may be carry-over from other donors' samples. The DNA sequence is given as TGTGCCAGCAGCGCCGGACAGGTCCAAGGGCCCCAGCATTTT. It codes for CASSAGQVQGPQHF.